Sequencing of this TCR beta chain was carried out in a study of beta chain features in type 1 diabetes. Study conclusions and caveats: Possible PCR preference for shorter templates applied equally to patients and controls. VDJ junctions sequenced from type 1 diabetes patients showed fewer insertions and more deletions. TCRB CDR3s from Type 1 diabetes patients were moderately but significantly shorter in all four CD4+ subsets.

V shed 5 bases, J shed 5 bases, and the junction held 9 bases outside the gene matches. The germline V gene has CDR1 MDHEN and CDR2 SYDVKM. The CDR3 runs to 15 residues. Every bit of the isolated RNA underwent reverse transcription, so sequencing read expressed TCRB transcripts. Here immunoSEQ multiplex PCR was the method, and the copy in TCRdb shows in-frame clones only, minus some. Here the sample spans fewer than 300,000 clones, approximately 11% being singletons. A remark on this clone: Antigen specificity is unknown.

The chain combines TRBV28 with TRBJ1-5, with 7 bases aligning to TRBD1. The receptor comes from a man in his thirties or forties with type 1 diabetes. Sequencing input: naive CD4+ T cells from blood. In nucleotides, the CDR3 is TGTGCCAGCAGTCAAAACAGGGGACTCTATCAGCCCCAGCATTTT. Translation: CASSQNRGLYQPQHF.